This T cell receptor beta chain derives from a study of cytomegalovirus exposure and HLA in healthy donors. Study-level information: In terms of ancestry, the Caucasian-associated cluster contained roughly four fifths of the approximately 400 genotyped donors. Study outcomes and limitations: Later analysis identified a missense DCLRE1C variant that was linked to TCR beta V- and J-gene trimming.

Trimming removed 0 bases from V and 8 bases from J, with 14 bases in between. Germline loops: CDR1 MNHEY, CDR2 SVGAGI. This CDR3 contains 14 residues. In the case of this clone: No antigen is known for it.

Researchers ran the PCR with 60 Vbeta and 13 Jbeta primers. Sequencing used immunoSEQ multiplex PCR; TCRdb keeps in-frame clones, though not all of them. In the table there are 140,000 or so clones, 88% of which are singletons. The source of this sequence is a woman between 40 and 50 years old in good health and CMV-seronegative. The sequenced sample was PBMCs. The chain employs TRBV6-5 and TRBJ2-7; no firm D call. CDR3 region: CASSYSSSGKQQYF. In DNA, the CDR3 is TGTGCCAGCAGTTACTCGTCTTCGGGTAAGCAGCAGTACTTC.